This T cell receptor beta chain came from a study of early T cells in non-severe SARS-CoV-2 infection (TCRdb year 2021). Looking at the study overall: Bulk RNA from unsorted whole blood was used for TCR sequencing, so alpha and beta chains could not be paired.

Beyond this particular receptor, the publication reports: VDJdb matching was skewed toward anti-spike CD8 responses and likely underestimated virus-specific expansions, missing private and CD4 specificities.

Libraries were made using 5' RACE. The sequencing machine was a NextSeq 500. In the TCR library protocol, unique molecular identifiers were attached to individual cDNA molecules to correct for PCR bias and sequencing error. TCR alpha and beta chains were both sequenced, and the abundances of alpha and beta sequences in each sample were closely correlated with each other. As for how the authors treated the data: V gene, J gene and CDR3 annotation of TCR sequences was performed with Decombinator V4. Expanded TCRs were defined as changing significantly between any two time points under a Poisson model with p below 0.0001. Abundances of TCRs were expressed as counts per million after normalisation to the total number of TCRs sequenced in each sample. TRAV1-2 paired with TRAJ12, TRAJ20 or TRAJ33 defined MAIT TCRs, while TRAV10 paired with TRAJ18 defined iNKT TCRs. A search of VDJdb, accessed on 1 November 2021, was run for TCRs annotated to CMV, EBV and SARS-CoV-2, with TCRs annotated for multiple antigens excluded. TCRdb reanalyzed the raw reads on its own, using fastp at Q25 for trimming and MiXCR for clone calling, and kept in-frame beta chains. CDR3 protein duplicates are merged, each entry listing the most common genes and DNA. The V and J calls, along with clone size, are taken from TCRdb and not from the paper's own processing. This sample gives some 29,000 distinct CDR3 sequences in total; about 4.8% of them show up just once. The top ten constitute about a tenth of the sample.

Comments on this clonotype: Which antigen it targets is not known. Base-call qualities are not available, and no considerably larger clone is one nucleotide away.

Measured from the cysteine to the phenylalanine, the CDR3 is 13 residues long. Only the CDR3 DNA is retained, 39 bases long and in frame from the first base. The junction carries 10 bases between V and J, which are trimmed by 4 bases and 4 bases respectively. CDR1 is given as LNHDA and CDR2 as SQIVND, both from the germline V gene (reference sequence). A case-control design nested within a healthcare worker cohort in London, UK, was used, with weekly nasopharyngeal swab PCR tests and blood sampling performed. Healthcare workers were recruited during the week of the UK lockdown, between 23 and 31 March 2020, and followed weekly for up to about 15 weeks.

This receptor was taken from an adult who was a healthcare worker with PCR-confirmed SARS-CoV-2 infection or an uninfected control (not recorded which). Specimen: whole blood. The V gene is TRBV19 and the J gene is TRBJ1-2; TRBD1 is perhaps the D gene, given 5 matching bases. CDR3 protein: CASSTLTAYGYTF. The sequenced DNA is TGTGCCAGTAGTACACTGACAGCCTATGGCTACACCTTC.